These T cell receptor beta chains were read from a single sample in a study of blood T cell repertoires in COVID-19. Repertoires were generated with immunoSEQ multiplex PCR, while TCRdb's copy carries only in-frame clones and drops some. The profile shows roughly 160,000 clones, 60% to 85% of them singletons. The specimen was peripheral blood. These receptors all come from a woman aged 55-69 years with COVID-19, enrolled during active disease. CDR3s include the opening cysteine and the closing phenylalanine or tryptophan. D genes are given only for firm matches. Where a row states a size, it is once, few, many or the class of an expanded clone; other rows omit it.

j_call clone_size d_call v_call cdr3_nt cdr3_aa
TRBJ2-4 - - TRBV5-1 TGCGCCAGCAGCGGAAAGGACAATTCGCAGTACTTC CASSGKDNSQYF
TRBJ2-1 - TRBD2 TRBV20-1 TGCAGTGCTAGTGCTAGCGGGGCTTACAATGAGCAGTTCTTC CSASASGAYNEQFF
TRBJ2-5 - - TRBV6-5 TGTGCCAGCAACGTAATGGCGAGGGGGGGAGAGACCCAGTACTTC CASNVMARGGETQYF
TRBJ2-7 - - TRBV28 TGTGCCGCCCTTGGACTCCTTCCCTACGAGCAGTACTTC CAALGLLPYEQYF
TRBJ2-3 - TRBD2 TRBV28 TGTGCCGCCCGGGGGGTCGCAGATACGCAGTATTTT CAARGVADTQYF
TRBJ2-3 - TRBD2 TRBV19 TGTGCCAGTAGTGAGAGCGGGGTTCTCACAGATACGCAGTATTTT CASSESGVLTDTQYF
TRBJ2-1 few - TRBV2 TGTGCCAGCCAAGACAGAAAAAGATCCAATGAGCAGTTCTTC CASQDRKRSNEQFF
TRBJ2-2 many - TRBV7-3 TGTGCCAGCAGCTTAACCGGGATTACCGGGGAGCTGTTTTTT CASSLTGITGELFF
TRBJ2-6 - - TRBV9 TGTGCCAGCAGCCCTCGACAGGACTCTGGGGCCAACGTCCTGACTTTC CASSPRQDSGANVLTF
TRBJ2-3 once TRBD2 TRBV12-3/TRBV12-4 TGTGCCAGCAGTCTAAGCGGGGCAGATACGCAGTATTTT CASSLSGADTQYF
TRBJ2-5 - TRBD1 TRBV15 TGTGCCACCAGCAGAGATACAGGGGCCCCGGAGACCCAGTACTTC CATSRDTGAPETQYF
TRBJ1-5 - - TRBV5-4 TGTGCCAGCAGCTTGGGAGGAGATAGCAATCAGCCCCAGCATTTT CASSLGGDSNQPQHF
TRBJ2-1 few TRBD2 TRBV11-3 TGTGCCAGCAGCTTAGACCTAGCGGGGTTCGGTGAGCAGTTCTTC CASSLDLAGFGEQFF
TRBJ2-5 - - TRBV7-9 TGTGCCAGCAGCTTAGTGGGGGCCGGTGAGACCCAGTACTTC CASSLVGAGETQYF
TRBJ1-6 - - TRBV3-1/TRBV3-2 TGTGCCAGCAGCCAAGTCCACCCGGATTCACCCCTCCACTTT CASSQVHPDSPLHF
TRBJ2-6 - TRBD1 TRBV7-3 TGTGCCAGCAGCACCAGGGGGTCTGGGGCCAACGTCCTGACTTTC CASSTRGSGANVLTF
TRBJ2-3 - TRBD1 TRBV9 TGTGCCAGCAGCGTAGAGGGGGGGCCGGGACAGGGCTCCGATACGCAGTATTTT CASSVEGGPGQGSDTQYF
TRBJ1-2 - TRBD1 TRBV3-1/TRBV3-2 TGTGCCAGCAGCCCACGGAGAGGGGGCGGTTATGGCTACACCTTC CASSPRRGGGYGYTF
TRBJ1-2 - - TRBV19 TGTGCCAGTAGTATCGTGGCAGGGTATGGCTACACCTTC CASSIVAGYGYTF
TRBJ2-5 - - TRBV29-1 TGCAGCGTTAGTAGTATTGAGACCCAGTACTTC CSVSSIETQYF
TRBJ2-3 - TRBD2 TRBV4-2 TGTGCCAGCAGCCAAGAGGTCGCGGGGGGCCCAACAGATACGCAGTATTTT CASSQEVAGGPTDTQYF
TRBJ2-5 - - TRBV2 TGTGCCAGCAGAGGGGTGAAAGAGACCCAGTACTTC CASRGVKETQYF
TRBJ1-6 - - TRBV28 TGTGCCAGCAGTTTTTTCGGGCGGGGGAATTCACCCCTCCACTTT CASSFFGRGNSPLHF
TRBJ2-1 few - TRBV7-9 TGTGCCAGCAGCCCCCGCAGGGCCTACTACAATGAGCAGTTCTTC CASSPRRAYYNEQFF
TRBJ2-2 - - TRBV5-1 TGCGCCAGCAGCTTGGCCTTATCGGGGAACACCGGGGAGCTGTTTTTT CASSLALSGNTGELFF
TRBJ2-3 - TRBD2 TRBV7-6 TGTGCCAGCAGCTTAGTGGGTAGCGGGAGCCTAGAGACAGATACGCAGTATTTT CASSLVGSGSLETDTQYF
TRBJ2-3 once TRBD2 TRBV7-3 TGTGCCAGCAGCTTAGAGGGGACTAGCAGCACAGATACGCAGTATTTT CASSLEGTSSTDTQYF
TRBJ1-5 - - TRBV5-5 TGTGCCAGCAGCTTGTTATTACAGCCCAATCAGCCCCAGCATTTT CASSLLLQPNQPQHF
TRBJ1-4 - TRBD1 TRBV5-1 TGCGCCAGCAGCTTGGCCGGACAGGGGACTAATGAAAAACTGTTTTTT CASSLAGQGTNEKLFF
TRBJ2-1 - TRBD1 TRBV6-4 TGTGCCAGCAGTGACCCTACAGGGGCGAATGAGCAGTTCTTC CASSDPTGANEQFF
TRBJ2-1 - TRBD2 TRBV7-8 TGTGCCAGCAGCTTCCTAGCGGGAGTCTACAATGAGCAGTTCTTC CASSFLAGVYNEQFF
TRBJ2-1 - TRBD2 TRBV5-4 TGTGCCAGCAGCTTGAGACTAGCGGGGGGTTATGAGCAGTTCTTC CASSLRLAGGYEQFF
TRBJ2-3 many TRBD2 TRBV10-2 TGCGCCAGCAGGGAGAGAGCGGGAGGGGATACGCAGTATTTT CASRERAGGDTQYF
TRBJ2-1 many TRBD2 TRBV7-9 TGTGCCAGCAGCCCGAGGGGAGGGAGCTCCTACAATGAGCAGTTCTTC CASSPRGGSSYNEQFF